A selection of T cell receptor beta chains follows, all from one sample in a study of OX40 agonist ivuxolimab in advanced cancers. The protocol was immunoSEQ multiplex PCR, while the TCRdb copy is restricted to in-frame clones and leaves out a portion. The top ten clones hold 1.5% to 2% of a sample with 40,000 to 60,000 clones, 85% to 90% of them seen once. The material was CD4+ or CD8+ T cells sorted from blood, obtained in a trial of the OX40 agonist ivuxolimab. These receptors came from an adult with an advanced solid tumor such as melanoma, head and neck, liver or kidney cancer. The CDR3 runs from the conserved cysteine through the conserved F or W. Fields, in order: V gene, CDR3 protein.

v_call: TRBV4-1; cdr3_aa: CASSRTTSHGQYF
v_call: TRBV19; cdr3_aa: CASSMGLADQNEKLFF
v_call: TRBV9; cdr3_aa: CASSVELADNTGELFF
v_call: TRBV5-1; cdr3_aa: CASSLLVDRTYEQYF
v_call: TRBV6-5; cdr3_aa: CASRPGTHTEAFF
v_call: TRBV11-1; cdr3_aa: CASSWGQTNTEAFF
v_call: TRBV6-6; cdr3_aa: CASSRTGGAQPQHF
v_call: TRBV29-1; cdr3_aa: CSVETGGTGRTFF
v_call: TRBV6-1; cdr3_aa: CASRIRDRSTDTQYF
v_call: TRBV27; cdr3_aa: CASRTQGSNQPQHF
v_call: TRBV11-1; cdr3_aa: CASSSGQGLGEKLFF
v_call: TRBV9; cdr3_aa: CASSASRWPQETQYF
v_call: TRBV6-1; cdr3_aa: CASREQGFSNQPQHF
v_call: TRBV9; cdr3_aa: CASKEGPNNSPLHF
v_call: TRBV5-1; cdr3_aa: CASSPKTARDSGNTIYF
v_call: TRBV18; cdr3_aa: CASSLYNQPQHF
v_call: TRBV11-3; cdr3_aa: CASSFGGRNEQFF
v_call: TRBV11-3; cdr3_aa: CASSLGPDRGGTEAFF
v_call: TRBV30; cdr3_aa: CARDSGQETQYF
v_call: TRBV27; cdr3_aa: CASSPHLTTYRNTIYF
v_call: TRBV14; cdr3_aa: CARSQDGGRGNTEAFF
v_call: TRBV9; cdr3_aa: CASSTPRDRDFYGYTF
v_call: TRBV11-2; cdr3_aa: CASSLGAGGLYGYTF
v_call: TRBV6-1; cdr3_aa: CASSDREAQPQHF
v_call: TRBV6-5; cdr3_aa: CASSYTGEYGYTF
v_call: TRBV7-3; cdr3_aa: CASSSRLAPYNEQFF
v_call: TRBV10-3; cdr3_aa: CAISEQGYEQYF
v_call: TRBV4-1; cdr3_aa: CASSGDGKNYGYTF
v_call: TRBV10-3; cdr3_aa: CAIRPGASPEAFF
v_call: TRBV19; cdr3_aa: CASSIQGGLSQPQHF
v_call: TRBV30; cdr3_aa: CAWSGAGSITGELFF
v_call: TRBV19; cdr3_aa: CASSHARGSGNQPQHF
v_call: TRBV7-3; cdr3_aa: CASIIRQGGREQYF
v_call: TRBV14; cdr3_aa: CASSQAQGATYEQYF
v_call: TRBV5-1; cdr3_aa: CASSSTGYDSGELFF
v_call: TRBV14; cdr3_aa: CASSQDRGGYGYTF
v_call: TRBV19; cdr3_aa: CASTPRVRSGANVLTF
v_call: TRBV7-9; cdr3_aa: CASSLGQWNTEAFF
v_call: TRBV5-1; cdr3_aa: CASRPYRTSGSETQYF
v_call: TRBV30; cdr3_aa: CAWNTGRTEAFF
v_call: TRBV19; cdr3_aa: CASSIGQISGNTIYF
v_call: TRBV5-6; cdr3_aa: CASSSSGQGSNEQFF
v_call: TRBV7-7; cdr3_aa: CASSSSAGGQETQYF
v_call: TRBV5-1; cdr3_aa: CASSSRQGAYEQYF
v_call: TRBV5-1; cdr3_aa: CASSLEAANYGYTF
v_call: TRBV4-2; cdr3_aa: CASSQDPSGRWASNTGELFF
v_call: TRBV13; cdr3_aa: CASSSIDSYEQYF
v_call: TRBV7-9; cdr3_aa: CASSLNTASGNTIYF
v_call: TRBV5-8; cdr3_aa: CASSLGIKGRATNEKLFF
v_call: TRBV7-2; cdr3_aa: CASSPRTGIGDTIYF
v_call: TRBV14; cdr3_aa: CASSQGGAGSPLHF
v_call: TRBV7-2; cdr3_aa: CASSLMRSSGANVLTF
v_call: TRBV19; cdr3_aa: CASSLTGGSAEAFF
v_call: TRBV9; cdr3_aa: CASSVSGTGGANEQFF
v_call: TRBV11-3; cdr3_aa: CASSFEGAETQYF